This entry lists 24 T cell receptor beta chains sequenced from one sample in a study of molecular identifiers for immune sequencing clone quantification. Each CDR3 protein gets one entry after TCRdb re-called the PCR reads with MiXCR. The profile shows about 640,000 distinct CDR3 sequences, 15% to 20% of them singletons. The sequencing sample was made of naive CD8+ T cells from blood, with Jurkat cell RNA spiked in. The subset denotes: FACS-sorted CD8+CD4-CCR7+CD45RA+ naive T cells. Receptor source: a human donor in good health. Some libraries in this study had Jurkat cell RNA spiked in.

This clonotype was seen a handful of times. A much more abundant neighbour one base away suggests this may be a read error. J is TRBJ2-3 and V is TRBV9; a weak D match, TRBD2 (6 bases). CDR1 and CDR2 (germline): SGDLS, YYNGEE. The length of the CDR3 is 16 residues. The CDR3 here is CASSVYGGLESDMQYF. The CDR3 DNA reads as TGTGCCAGCAGCGTATACGGAGGGCTAGAGTCAGATATGCAGTATTTT. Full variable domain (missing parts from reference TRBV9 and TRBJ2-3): DSGVTQTPKHLITATGQRVTLRCSPRSGDLSVYWYQQSLDQGLQFLIQYYNGEERAKGNILERFSAQQFPDLHSELNLSSLELGDSALYFCASSVYGGLESDMQYFGPGTRLTVL.

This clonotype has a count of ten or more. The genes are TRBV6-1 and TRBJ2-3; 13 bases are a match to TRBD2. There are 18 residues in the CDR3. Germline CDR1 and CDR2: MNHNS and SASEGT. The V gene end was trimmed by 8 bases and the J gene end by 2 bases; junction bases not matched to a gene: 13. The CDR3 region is CASDRGTSGTLPTDTQYF. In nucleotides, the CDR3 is TGTGCCAGCGATCGCGGGACTAGCGGGACCCTACCCACAGATACGCAGTATTTT.

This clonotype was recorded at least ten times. Here the CDR3 reads CASSPRTSGPYNEQFF. The CDR3 DNA follows: TGTGCCAGCAGCCCACGGACTAGCGGGCCTTACAATGAGCAGTTCTTC. The V gene is TRBV7-2, the J gene TRBJ2-1; 11 nucleotides align to TRBD2. The CDR3 length is 16 residues. Germline V CDR1 and CDR2: SGHTA, FQGNSA. The J segment lost 4 bases and the V segment lost 5 bases, leaving 7 bases of the junction unmatched.

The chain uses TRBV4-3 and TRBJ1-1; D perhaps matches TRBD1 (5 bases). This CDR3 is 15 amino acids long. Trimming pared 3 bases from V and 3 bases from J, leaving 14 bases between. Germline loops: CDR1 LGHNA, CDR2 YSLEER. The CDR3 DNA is TGCGCCAGCAGCCATGACGGGGCCCGCGACACTGAAGCTTTCTTT. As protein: CASSHDGARDTEAFF.

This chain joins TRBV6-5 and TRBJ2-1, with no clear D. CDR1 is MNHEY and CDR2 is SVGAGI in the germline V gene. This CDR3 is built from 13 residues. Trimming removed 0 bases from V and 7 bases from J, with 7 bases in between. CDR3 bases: TGTGCCAGCAGTTACTCCCCAATAAATGAGCAGTTCTTC. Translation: CASSYSPINEQFF.

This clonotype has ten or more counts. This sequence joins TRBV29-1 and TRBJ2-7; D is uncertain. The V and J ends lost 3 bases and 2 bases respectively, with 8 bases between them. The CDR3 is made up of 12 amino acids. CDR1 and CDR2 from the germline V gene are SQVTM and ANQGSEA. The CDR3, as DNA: TGCAGCGTTGAGGCAGGCCCCTACGAGCAGTACTTC. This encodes CSVEAGPYEQYF.

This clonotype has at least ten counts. The CDR3 DNA reads TGTGCCAGCAGCCTGGACCTCCCCTACGAGCAGTACTTC. Its translation is CASSLDLPYEQYF. The genes are TRBV3-1 and TRBJ2-7; D gene unclear. The CDR3 totals 13 residues. Germline V lookup: CDR1 LGHDT, CDR2 YNNKEL (reference sequence). V gave up 4 bases and J gave up 2 bases, with 9 bases separating them.

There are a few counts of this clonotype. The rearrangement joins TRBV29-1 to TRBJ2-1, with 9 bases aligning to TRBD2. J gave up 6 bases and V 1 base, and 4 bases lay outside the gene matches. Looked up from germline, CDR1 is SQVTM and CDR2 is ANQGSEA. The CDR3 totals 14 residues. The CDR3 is CSVEVPREGNEQFF. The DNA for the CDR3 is TGCAGCGTTGAAGTACCGCGGGAGGGCAATGAGCAGTTCTTC.

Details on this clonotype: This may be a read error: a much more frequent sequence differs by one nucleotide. The CDR3 here is CTSSWAAANEKLFF. DNA of the CDR3: TGTACCAGCAGTTGGGCCGCCGCAAATGAAAAACTGTTTTTT. The chain joins TRBV27 to TRBJ1-4; D unresolved. The germline V gene encodes CDR1 MNHEY and CDR2 SMNVEV (reference sequence). The CDR3 extends over 14 amino acids.

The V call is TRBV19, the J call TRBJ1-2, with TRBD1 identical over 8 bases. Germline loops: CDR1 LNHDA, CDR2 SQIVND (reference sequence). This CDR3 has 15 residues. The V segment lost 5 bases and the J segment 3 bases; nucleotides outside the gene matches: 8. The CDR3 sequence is CASSSPDRGDYGYTF. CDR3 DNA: TGTGCCAGTAGTTCCCCCGACAGGGGTGACTATGGCTACACCTTC.

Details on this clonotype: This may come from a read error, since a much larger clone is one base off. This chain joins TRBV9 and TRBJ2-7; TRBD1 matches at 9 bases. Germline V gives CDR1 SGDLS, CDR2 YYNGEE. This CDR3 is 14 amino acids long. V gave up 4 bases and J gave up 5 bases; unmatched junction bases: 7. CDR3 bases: TGTGCCAGCAGCTACGGACAGGGGTACGACGAGCAGTACTTC. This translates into CASSYGQGYDEQYF.

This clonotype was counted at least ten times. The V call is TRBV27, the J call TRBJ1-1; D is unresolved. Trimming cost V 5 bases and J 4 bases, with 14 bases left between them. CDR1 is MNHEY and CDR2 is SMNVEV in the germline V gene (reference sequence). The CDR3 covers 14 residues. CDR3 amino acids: CASSTRTQFTEAFF. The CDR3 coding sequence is TGTGCCAGCAGTACCCGGACTCAATTCACTGAAGCTTTCTTT.

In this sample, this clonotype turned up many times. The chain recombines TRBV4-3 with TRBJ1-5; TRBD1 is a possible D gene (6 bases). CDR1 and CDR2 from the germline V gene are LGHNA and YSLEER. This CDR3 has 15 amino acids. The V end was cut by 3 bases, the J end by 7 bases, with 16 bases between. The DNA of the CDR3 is TGCGCCAGCAGCCACTTCGTGGGGGCTGGGCAGCCCCAGCATTTT. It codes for CASSHFVGAGQPQHF.

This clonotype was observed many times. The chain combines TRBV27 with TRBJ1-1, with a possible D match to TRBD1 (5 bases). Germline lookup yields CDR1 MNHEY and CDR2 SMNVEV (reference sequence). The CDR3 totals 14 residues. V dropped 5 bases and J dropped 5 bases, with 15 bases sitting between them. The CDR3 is CASSGRDGETEAFF. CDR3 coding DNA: TGTGCCAGCAGTGGACGGGACGGAGAAACTGAAGCTTTCTTT.

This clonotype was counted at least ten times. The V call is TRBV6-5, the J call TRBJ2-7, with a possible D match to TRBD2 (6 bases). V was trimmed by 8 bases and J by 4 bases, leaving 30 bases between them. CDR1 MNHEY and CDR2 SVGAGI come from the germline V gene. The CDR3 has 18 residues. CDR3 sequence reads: CASSPNWGRRGSEYEQYF. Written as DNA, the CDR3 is TGTGCCAGCTCCCCGAATTGGGGGAGGAGAGGGAGTGAGTACGAGCAGTACTTC.

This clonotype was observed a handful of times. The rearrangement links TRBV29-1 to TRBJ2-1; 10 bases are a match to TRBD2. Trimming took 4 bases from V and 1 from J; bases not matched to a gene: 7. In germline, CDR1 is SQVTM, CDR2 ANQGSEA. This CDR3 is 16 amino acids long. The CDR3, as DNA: TGCAGCGTTGGGGCTCGACTAGCGGGTTCCTACAATGAGCAGTTCTTC. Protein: CSVGARLAGSYNEQFF.

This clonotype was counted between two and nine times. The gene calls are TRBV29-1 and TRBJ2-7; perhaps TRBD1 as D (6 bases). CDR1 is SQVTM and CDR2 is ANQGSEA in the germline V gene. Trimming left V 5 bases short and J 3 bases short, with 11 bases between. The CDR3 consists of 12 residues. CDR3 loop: CSVRGRGYEQYF. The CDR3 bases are TGCAGCGTTCGGGGCAGGGGCTACGAGCAGTACTTC.

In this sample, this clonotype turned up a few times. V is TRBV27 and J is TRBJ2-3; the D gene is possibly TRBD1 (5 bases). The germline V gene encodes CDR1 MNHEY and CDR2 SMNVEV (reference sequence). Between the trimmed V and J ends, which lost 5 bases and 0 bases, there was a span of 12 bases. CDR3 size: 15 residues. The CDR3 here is CASSPVGPSTDTQYF. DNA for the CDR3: TGTGCCAGCAGTCCTGTGGGGCCTAGCACAGATACGCAGTATTTT.

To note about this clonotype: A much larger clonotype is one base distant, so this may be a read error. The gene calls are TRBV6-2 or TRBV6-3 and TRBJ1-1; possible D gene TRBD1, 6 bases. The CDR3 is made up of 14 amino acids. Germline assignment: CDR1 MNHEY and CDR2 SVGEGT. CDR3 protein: CANSLTGAVTEAFF. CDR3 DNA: TGTGCCAACAGTTTGACGGGGGCGGTCACTGAAGCTTTCTTT.

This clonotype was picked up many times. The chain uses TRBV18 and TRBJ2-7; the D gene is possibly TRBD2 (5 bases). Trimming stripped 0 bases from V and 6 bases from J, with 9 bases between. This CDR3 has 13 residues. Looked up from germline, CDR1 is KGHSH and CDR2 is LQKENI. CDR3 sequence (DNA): TGTGCCAGCTCACCACCCCGGCTAGCCGAGCAGTACTTC. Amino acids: CASSPPRLAEQYF.

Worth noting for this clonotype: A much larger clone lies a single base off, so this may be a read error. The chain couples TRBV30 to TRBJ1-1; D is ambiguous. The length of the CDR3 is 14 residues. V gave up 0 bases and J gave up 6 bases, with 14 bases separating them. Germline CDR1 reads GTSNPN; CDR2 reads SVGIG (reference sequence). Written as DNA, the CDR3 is TGTGCCTGGAGTGTACTGGGGAGTAGCGCTGAAGCTTTCTTT. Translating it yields CAWSVLGSSAEAFF.

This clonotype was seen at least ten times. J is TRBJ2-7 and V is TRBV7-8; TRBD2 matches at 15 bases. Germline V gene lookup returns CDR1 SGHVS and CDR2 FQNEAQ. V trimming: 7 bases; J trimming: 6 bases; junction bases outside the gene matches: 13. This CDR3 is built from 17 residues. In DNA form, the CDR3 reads TGTGCCAGCACCCTTAGCGGACTAGCGGGGGGGCTTTTCGAGCAGTACTTC. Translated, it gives CASTLSGLAGGLFEQYF.

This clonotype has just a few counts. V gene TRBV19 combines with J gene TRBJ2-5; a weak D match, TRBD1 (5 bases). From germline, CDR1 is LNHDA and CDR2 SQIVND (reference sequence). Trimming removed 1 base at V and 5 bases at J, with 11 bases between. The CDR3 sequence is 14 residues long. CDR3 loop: CASSIGARVETQYF. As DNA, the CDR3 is TGTGCCAGTAGTATAGGGGCCAGGGTGGAGACCCAGTACTTC.

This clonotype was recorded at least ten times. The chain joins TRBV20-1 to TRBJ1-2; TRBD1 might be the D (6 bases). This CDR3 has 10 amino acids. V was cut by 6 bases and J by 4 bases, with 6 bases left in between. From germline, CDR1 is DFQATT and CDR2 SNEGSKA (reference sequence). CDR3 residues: CSADSYGYTF. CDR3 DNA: TGCAGTGCGGACAGCTATGGCTACACCTTC.